Listed here are 6 T cell receptor beta chains from one sample, sequenced in a study of cytomegalovirus exposure and HLA in healthy donors (TCRdb year 2017). Receptor libraries were prepared by the immunoSEQ multiplex PCR assay. The multiplex PCR relied on a mix of 60 forward primers for TCR Vbeta segments and 13 reverse primers for TCR Jbeta segments. TCRdb limited this immuneACCESS table to in-frame rearrangements with V and J called. A share of clones is missing; checked studies link under half to unresolved V genes, and the rest is unexplained. The sample table shows over 75,000 clones, and under 85% are seen once. Of the sample, 6.5% to 8% is held by the ten largest clones. The sample comprised PBMCs. The receptors originated from a man aged 45-60 years in good health and CMV-seropositive.

This sequence joins TRBV21-1 and TRBJ1-1; the table's D gene call, TRBD1, was not cross checked with the DNA. TRBV21-1 is annotated as a pseudogene. The length of the CDR3 is 16 residues. Here the CDR3 reads CASSNHAGQQNTEAFF. The DNA for the CDR3 is TGTGCCAGCAGCAACCATGCAGGGCAACAGAACACTGAAGCTTTCTTT.

The chain carries TRBV7-2 and TRBJ1-6; D is unresolved. Germline V gives CDR1 SGHTA, CDR2 FQGNSA. Trimming shortened V by 1 base and J by 9 bases, and 7 bases separated the two germline ends. The CDR3 runs to 13 residues. CDR3: CASSLGGGSPLHF. The CDR3 DNA sequence: TGTGCCAGCAGCTTAGGGGGAGGTTCACCCCTCCACTTT.

The chain couples TRBV6-1 to TRBJ1-6; D ambiguous. V was pared by 4 bases and J by 11 bases, with 12 bases between. In germline, CDR1 is MNHNS, CDR2 SASEGT. The CDR3 runs 13 residues. The CDR3 region is CASSGAGGAPLHF. The CDR3 DNA follows: TGTGCCAGCAGTGGGGCCGGTGGTGCACCCCTCCACTTT.

This chain uses TRBV6-4 with TRBJ1-2, with D perhaps matching TRBD1 (6 bases). This CDR3 comprises 13 residues. Germline values: CDR1 MRHNA, CDR2 SNTAGT. The V and J ends lost 0 bases and 5 bases respectively, with 7 bases between them. CDR3 protein: CASSDSGQYGYTF. CDR3 bases: TGTGCCAGCAGTGACTCGGGACAATATGGCTACACCTTC.

The chain uses TRBV7-2 and TRBJ1-6; unclear D gene. Trimming took 5 bases from V and 4 from J, leaving 9 bases between them. The germline CDR1 and CDR2 sequences are SGHTA and FQGNSA. This CDR3 is 14 amino acids long. The CDR3 loop reads CASSLRVYNSPLHF. The CDR3 nucleotides are TGTGCCAGCAGCCTGAGGGTTTATAATTCACCCCTCCACTTT.

A few counts support this clone. The V gene is TRBV9, the J gene TRBJ1-3; D might be TRBD1 (5 bases). Per germline, CDR1 SGDLS and CDR2 YYNGEE. This CDR3 region has 15 residues. V shed 3 bases and J shed 2 bases, with 12 bases lying between them. As DNA, the CDR3 is TGTGCCAGCAGCGACGGACAACTGGCTGGAAACACCATATATTTT. Residues: CASSDGQLAGNTIYF.